This TCR beta chain was identified in a study of OX40 agonist ivuxolimab in advanced cancers. Context from the whole study: Ivuxolimab, which targeted the costimulatory receptor OX40 (CD134), was an agonistic, fully human IgG2 monoclonal antibody. In the dose-escalation cohort, 82.7% of patients were male, and the mean age was about 55 years, with a range of roughly 23 to 85. Intravenous ivuxolimab was administered to patients every 2 weeks at six dose levels: 0.01, 0.1, 0.3, 1.5, 3 and 10 mg/kg. Patients were allowed to have had prior anti-PD-1, anti-PD-L1 or anti-CTLA-4 therapy, and 30% to 40% of the dose-escalation patients had been treated with checkpoint inhibitors. The paper describes the monotherapy dose-escalation part (N = 52 patients) of the phase I trial of ivuxolimab. Peripheral TCRbeta sequencing was intended to test whether TCR sequence diversity was altered and clonal T-cell expansion was caused by ivuxolimab. Of the roughly 54 dose-escalation patients, hepatocellular carcinoma was present in 19, melanoma in around 15, renal cell carcinoma in 9 and head and neck cancer in 9. Partial responses occurred in three dose-escalation patients, of whom one had hepatocellular carcinoma and two had cutaneous melanoma.

In the case of this clone: The antigen it recognizes is unknown. The sample holds no much larger clone one base away, and base qualities are not on file.

Broader findings and caveats from the paper: At doses of 0.1 to 3.0 mg/kg, clonal expansion of both CD4+ and CD8+ T cells in blood was seen between baseline and week 6. In partial responders in the 0.1-3.0 mg/kg groups, normalized peripheral clonal expansion was found to be among the lowest, especially among CD8+ T cells. Low levels of normalized T-cell clonal expansion were also shown by some nonresponding patients. Which antigens the clonally expanded peripheral T cells were specific for was not determined. On average, CD8+ T cells showed more expanded clones than CD4+ T cells after ivuxolimab.

The CDR3 goes from the cysteine to the phenylalanine over 16 residues. Just the 48-base CDR3 DNA is kept, in frame starting at base 1. The germline V gene sets CDR1 to SNHLY and CDR2 to FYNNEI. V trim: 5 bases; J trim: 1 base; unmatched bases: 5. Genomic DNA was extracted from sorted cells for sequencing of the TCRbeta CDR3 region. The immunoSEQ Assay was used to sequence the TCRbeta CDR3 regions. TCRdb took over this immuneACCESS table, retaining in-frame rearrangements with V and J assigned. Such tables are incomplete; in checked studies, under half of the missing clones stem from an unresolved V gene, and the remainder is unexplained. The sample data list 55,000 to 70,000 clones, and approximately 83% of these were observed just once. Together, the top ten hold approximately 1.5% of the sample. Patients with autoimmune disease history or receiving systemic immunosuppression were excluded from the trial. Peripheral blood for TCR sequencing was drawn from every dose cohort at baseline, at cycle 4 day 1 and at cycle 7 day 1. The samples were drawn from a first-in-human, open-label, multicenter phase I dose-escalation trial of ivuxolimab. The trial enrolled adults with locally advanced or metastatic head and neck squamous cell, hepatocellular, melanoma or renal cell carcinoma. Before TCR sequencing, CD4+ T cells and CD8+ T cells from peripheral blood were sorted into separate populations.

This clonotype was obtained from an adult with an advanced solid tumor such as melanoma, head and neck, liver or kidney cancer. This sample comprised CD4+ or CD8+ T cells sorted from blood, obtained in a trial of the OX40 agonist ivuxolimab. The chain couples TRBV2 to TRBJ2-4; 10 bases in between match TRBD1. This receptor carries the CDR3 CASSQDRGRAKNIQYF. The nucleotide sequence reads TGTGCCAGCAGTCAAGACAGGGGGCGGGCCAAAAACATTCAGTACTTC.